Listed below are T cell receptor delta chains from one sample, sequenced in a study of Vδ1+ human thymocytes. TCRdb reapplied CATT to the multiplex PCR reads. The sample yields about 75,000 delta-chain clones, about 38% seen once. The specimen was Vdelta1+ gamma-delta thymocytes from the thymus. Receptors were obtained from a boy under three years old who had congenital heart surgery. Each CDR3 is given with its conserved first and last residue. Each record gives: J gene, V gene, D gene, clone size, CDR3 protein, CDR3 DNA. The D gene is left open where the match is weak. Clone size is shown for a subset of rows, as once, few, many or a class of expanded clone.

j_gene: TRDJ1; v_gene: TRDV1; d_gene: -; abundance: -; CDR3aa: CALGGPSRCLQLIF; CDR3nt: TGTGCTCTTGGGGGACCGTCCCGTTGTCTTCAACTCATCTTT
j_gene: TRDJ1; v_gene: TRDV1; d_gene: TRDD3; abundance: few; CDR3aa: CALGELCHLPELGDTQATDKLIF; CDR3nt: TGTGCTCTTGGGGAACTATGCCACTTACCCGAACTGGGGGATACGCAGGCAACCGATAAACTCATCTTT
j_gene: TRDJ1; v_gene: TRDV1; d_gene: TRDD3; abundance: -; CDR3aa: CALGEPRDGGYRDKLIF; CDR3nt: TGTGCTCTTGGGGAGCCTAGGGATGGGGGATACAGGGATAAACTCATCTTT
j_gene: TRDJ1; v_gene: TRDV1; d_gene: -; abundance: -; CDR3aa: CALGEVVPRSTDKLIF; CDR3nt: TGTGCTCTTGGGGAAGTCGTCCCGAGATCAACCGATAAACTCATCTTT
j_gene: TRDJ1; v_gene: TRDV1; d_gene: TRDD3; abundance: -; CDR3aa: CALGELTPIVLGERGLIF; CDR3nt: TGTGCTCTTGGGGAATTGACTCCTATTGTACTGGGGGAGAGAGGACTCATCTTT
j_gene: TRDJ1; v_gene: TRDV1; d_gene: -; abundance: -; CDR3aa: CALGIRAYHHSELNTDKLIF; CDR3nt: TGTGCTCTTGGGATCAGGGCCTACCACCACTCTGAATTAAACACCGATAAACTCATCTTT
j_gene: TRDJ1; v_gene: TRDV1; d_gene: -; abundance: few; CDR3aa: CALGETGGDKLIF; CDR3nt: TGTGCTCTTGGGGAAACGGGGGGCGATAAACTCATCTTT
j_gene: TRDJ1; v_gene: TRDV1; d_gene: TRDD3; abundance: few; CDR3aa: CALGFFLPHILGDTPGVTDKLIF; CDR3nt: TGTGCTCTTGGGTTCTTCCTACCCCATATACTGGGGGATACGCCGGGGGTCACCGATAAACTCATCTTT
j_gene: TRDJ1; v_gene: TRDV1; d_gene: TRDD3; abundance: -; CDR3aa: CALGGETPPVLGDPYTDKLIF; CDR3nt: TGTGCTCTTGGGGGAGAAACCCCCCCAGTACTGGGGGACCCGTACACCGATAAACTCATCTTT
j_gene: TRDJ1; v_gene: TRDV1; d_gene: TRDD3; abundance: few; CDR3aa: CALGVGLRGIRRTDKLIF; CDR3nt: TGTGCTCTTGGGGTAGGACTTCGGGGGATACGCCGCACCGATAAACTCATCTTT
j_gene: TRDJ1; v_gene: TRDV1; d_gene: -; abundance: few; CDR3aa: CALGEGPSRLGDPLYTDKLIF; CDR3nt: TGTGCTCTTGGGGAGGGGCCTTCCCGATTGGGGGACCCACTGTACACCGATAAACTCATCTTT
j_gene: TRDJ1; v_gene: TRDV1; d_gene: TRDD3; abundance: few; CDR3aa: CALGEGIYHIHLLGDTRVIYTDKLIF; CDR3nt: TGTGCTCTTGGGGAAGGGATCTACCATATACATTTACTGGGGGATACGCGGGTCATATACACCGATAAACTCATCTTT
j_gene: TRDJ1; v_gene: TRDV1; d_gene: TRDD3; abundance: few; CDR3aa: CAHRPSSGGGGFYTDKLIF; CDR3nt: TGTGCTCACAGGCCATCTTCGGGAGGTGGGGGATTCTACACCGATAAACTCATCTTT
j_gene: TRDJ1; v_gene: TRDV1; d_gene: TRDD3; abundance: few; CDR3aa: CALGEPVTLGDNILIF; CDR3nt: TGTGCTCTTGGGGAACCGGTCACCTTGGGGGATAATATTCTCATCTTT
j_gene: TRDJ1; v_gene: TRDV1; d_gene: -; abundance: few; CDR3aa: CALGERAIPVVWADKLIF; CDR3nt: TGTGCTCTTGGGGAAAGAGCGATACCGGTGGTTTGGGCCGATAAACTCATCTTT
j_gene: TRDJ1; v_gene: TRDV1; d_gene: -; abundance: -; CDR3aa: CALGELYSLPRGYTDKLIF; CDR3nt: TGTGCTCTAGGGGAACTATATTCGCTGCCCAGGGGATACACCGATAAACTCATCTTT
j_gene: TRDJ1; v_gene: TRDV1; d_gene: -; abundance: -; CDR3aa: CALGELGSYTDKLIF; CDR3nt: TGTGCTCTTGGGGAACTAGGTAGTTACACCGATAAACTCATCTTT
j_gene: TRDJ1; v_gene: TRDV1; d_gene: -; abundance: once; CDR3aa: CALGEPPFLRTGERRLIF; CDR3nt: TGTGCTCTTGGGGAACCCCCCTTCCTCCGTACTGGGGAGAGGAGACTCATCTTT
j_gene: TRDJ1; v_gene: TRDV1; d_gene: TRDD3; abundance: -; CDR3aa: CALGNPPGRAGGYTDKLIF; CDR3nt: TGTGCTCTTGGGAATCCGCCTGGCCGGGCTGGGGGATACACCGATAAACTCATCTTT
j_gene: TRDJ1; v_gene: TRDV1; d_gene: -; abundance: -; CDR3aa: CALGEYPRRIRPYTDKLIF; CDR3nt: TGTGCTCTTGGGGAATATCCCCGTCGGATCCGTCCTTACACCGATAAACTCATCTTT
j_gene: TRDJ1; v_gene: TRDV1; d_gene: -; abundance: few; CDR3aa: CALGEASTPLGIRKTDKLIF; CDR3nt: -
j_gene: TRDJ1; v_gene: TRDV1; d_gene: TRDD3; abundance: -; CDR3aa: CALGEQSALGDTIIF; CDR3nt: TGTGCTCTTGGGGAACAGTCGGCACTGGGGGATACAATCATCTTT
j_gene: TRDJ1; v_gene: TRDV1; d_gene: TRDD3; abundance: -; CDR3aa: CALGGPPGGGDMADKLIF; CDR3nt: TGTGCTCTTGGGGGACCTCCGGGCGGAGGGGATATGGCCGATAAACTCATCTTT
j_gene: TRDJ1; v_gene: TRDV1; d_gene: -; abundance: few; CDR3aa: CALGKGRGLRVTDKLIF; CDR3nt: TGTGCTCTTGGGAAGGGCCGAGGCCTTAGGGTAACCGATAAACTCATCTTT
j_gene: TRDJ1; v_gene: TRDV1; d_gene: -; abundance: -; CDR3aa: CALERGWGIPHTDKLIF; CDR3nt: TGTGCTCTTGAGCGAGGCTGGGGTATACCCCACACCGATAAACTCATCTTT